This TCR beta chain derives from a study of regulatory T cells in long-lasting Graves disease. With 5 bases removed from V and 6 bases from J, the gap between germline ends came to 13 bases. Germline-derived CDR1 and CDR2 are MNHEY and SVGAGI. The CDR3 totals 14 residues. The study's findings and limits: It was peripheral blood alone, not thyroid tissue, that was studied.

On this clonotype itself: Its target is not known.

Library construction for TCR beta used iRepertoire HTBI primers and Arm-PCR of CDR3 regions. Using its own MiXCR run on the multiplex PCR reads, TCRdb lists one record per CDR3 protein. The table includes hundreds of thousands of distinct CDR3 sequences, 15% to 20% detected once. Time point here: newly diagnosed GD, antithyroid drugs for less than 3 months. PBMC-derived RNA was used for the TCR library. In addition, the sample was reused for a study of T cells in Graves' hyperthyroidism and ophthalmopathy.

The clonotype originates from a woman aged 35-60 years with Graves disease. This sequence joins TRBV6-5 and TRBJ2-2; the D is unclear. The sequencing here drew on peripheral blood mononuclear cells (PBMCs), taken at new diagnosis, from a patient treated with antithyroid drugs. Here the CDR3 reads CASSLLPSSGELFF. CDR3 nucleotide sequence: TGTGCCAGCAGTCTACTCCCGTCCTCCGGGGAGCTGTTTTTT.